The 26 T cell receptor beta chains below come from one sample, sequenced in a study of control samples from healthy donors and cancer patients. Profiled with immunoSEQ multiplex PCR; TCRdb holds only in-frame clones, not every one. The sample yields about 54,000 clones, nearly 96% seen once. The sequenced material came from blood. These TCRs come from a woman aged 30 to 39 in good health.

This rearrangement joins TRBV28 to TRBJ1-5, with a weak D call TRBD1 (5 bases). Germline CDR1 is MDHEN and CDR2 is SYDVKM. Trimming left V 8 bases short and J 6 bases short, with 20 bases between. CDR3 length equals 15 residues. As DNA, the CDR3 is TGTGCCAGCGTAATGGGTAGGGGTTTAGGTCAGCCCCAGCATTTT. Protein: CASVMGRGLGQPQHF. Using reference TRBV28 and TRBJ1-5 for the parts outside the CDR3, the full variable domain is DVKVTQSSRYLVKRTGEKVFLECVQDMDHENMFWYRQDPGLGLRLIYFSYDVKMKEKGDIPEGYSVSREKKERFSLILESASTNQTSMYLCASVMGRGLGQPQHFGDGTRLSIL.

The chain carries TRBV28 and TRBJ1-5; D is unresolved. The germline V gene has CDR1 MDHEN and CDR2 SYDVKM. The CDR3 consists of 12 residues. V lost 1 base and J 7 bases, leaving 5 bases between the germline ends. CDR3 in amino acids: CASSLYGQPQHF. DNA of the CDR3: TGTGCCAGCAGTTTATACGGGCAGCCCCAGCATTTT.

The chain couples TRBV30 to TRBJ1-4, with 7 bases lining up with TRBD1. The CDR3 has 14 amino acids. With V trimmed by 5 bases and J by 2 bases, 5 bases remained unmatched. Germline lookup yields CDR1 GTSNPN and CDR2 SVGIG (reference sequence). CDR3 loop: CAWGNRGTNEKLFF. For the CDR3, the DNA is TGTGCCTGGGGAAACAGGGGTACTAATGAAAAACTGTTTTTT.

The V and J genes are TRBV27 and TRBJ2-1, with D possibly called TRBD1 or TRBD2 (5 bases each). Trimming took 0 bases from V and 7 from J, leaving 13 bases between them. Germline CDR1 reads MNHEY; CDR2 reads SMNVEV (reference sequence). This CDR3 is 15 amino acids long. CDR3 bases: TGTGCCAGCAGTTTATCTTCCGGGACCACAAATGAGCAGTTCTTC. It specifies CASSLSSGTTNEQFF.

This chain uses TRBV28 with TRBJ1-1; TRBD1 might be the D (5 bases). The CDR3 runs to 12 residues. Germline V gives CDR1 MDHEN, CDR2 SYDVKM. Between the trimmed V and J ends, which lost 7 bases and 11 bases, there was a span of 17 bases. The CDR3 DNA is TGTGCCAGCACCACGGTGGCAGGGACGGCTTTCTTT. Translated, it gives CASTTVAGTAFF.

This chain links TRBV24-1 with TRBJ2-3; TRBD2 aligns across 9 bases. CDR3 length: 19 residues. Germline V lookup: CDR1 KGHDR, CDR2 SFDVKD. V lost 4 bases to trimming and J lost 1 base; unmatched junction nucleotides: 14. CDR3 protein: CATSDPRSGSSSGTDTQYF. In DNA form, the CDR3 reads TGTGCCACCAGTGACCCCCGTAGCGGGAGCTCCTCTGGCACAGATACGCAGTATTTT.

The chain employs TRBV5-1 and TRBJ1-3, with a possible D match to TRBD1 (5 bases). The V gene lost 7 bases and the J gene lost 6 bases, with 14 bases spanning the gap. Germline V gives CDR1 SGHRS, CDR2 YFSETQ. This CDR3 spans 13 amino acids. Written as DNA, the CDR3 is TGCGCCAGCGGACACAGATCGGTAAACACCATATATTTT. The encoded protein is CASGHRSVNTIYF.

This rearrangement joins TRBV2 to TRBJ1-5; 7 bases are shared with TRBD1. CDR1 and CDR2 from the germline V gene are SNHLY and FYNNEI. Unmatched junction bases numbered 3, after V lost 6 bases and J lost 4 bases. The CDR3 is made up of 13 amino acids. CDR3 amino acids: CASRETGNQPQHF. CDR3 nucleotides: TGTGCCAGCAGGGAGACAGGGAATCAGCCCCAGCATTTT.

The CDR3 loop reads CASSQGELAGYNEQFF. The CDR3 nucleotides are TGCGCCAGCAGCCAAGGAGAACTAGCCGGTTACAATGAGCAGTTCTTC. The chain employs TRBV4-1 and TRBJ2-1, with D perhaps TRBD2 (6 bases). Trimming pared 1 base from V and 4 bases from J, leaving 14 bases between. The germline CDR1 and CDR2 sequences are MGHRA and YSYEKL. The CDR3 is made up of 16 amino acids.

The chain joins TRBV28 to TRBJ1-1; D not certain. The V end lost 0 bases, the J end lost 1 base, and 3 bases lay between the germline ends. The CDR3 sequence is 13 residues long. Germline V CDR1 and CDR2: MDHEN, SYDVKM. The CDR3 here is CASSLWGNTEAFF. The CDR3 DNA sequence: TGTGCCAGCAGTTTATGGGGGAACACTGAAGCTTTCTTT. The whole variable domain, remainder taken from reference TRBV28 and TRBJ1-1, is DVKVTQSSRYLVKRTGEKVFLECVQDMDHENMFWYRQDPGLGLRLIYFSYDVKMKEKGDIPEGYSVSREKKERFSLILESASTNQTSMYLCASSLWGNTEAFFGQGTRLTVV.

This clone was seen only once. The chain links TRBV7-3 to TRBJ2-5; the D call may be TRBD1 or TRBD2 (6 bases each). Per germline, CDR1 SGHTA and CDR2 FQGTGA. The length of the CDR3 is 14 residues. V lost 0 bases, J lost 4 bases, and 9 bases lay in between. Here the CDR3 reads CASSLTGGRETQYF. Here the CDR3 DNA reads TGTGCCAGCAGCTTAACGGGGGGCAGAGAGACCCAGTACTTC.

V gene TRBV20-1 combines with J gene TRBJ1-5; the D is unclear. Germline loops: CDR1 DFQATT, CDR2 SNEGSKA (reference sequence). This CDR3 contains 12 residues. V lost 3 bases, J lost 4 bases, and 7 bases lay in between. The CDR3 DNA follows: TGCAGTGCTAGTCGAGCAAATCAGCCCCAGCATTTT. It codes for CSASRANQPQHF.

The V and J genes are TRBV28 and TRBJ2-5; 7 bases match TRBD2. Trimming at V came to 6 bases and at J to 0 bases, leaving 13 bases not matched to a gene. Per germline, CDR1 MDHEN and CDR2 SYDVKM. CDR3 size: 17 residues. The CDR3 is CASSQSGGPAHQETQYF. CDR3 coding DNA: TGTGCCAGCAGCCAGTCGGGAGGCCCCGCCCACCAAGAGACCCAGTACTTC.

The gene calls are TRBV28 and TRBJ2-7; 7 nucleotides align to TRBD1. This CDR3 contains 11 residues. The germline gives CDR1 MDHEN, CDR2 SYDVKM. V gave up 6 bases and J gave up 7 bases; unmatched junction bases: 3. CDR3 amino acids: CASSMGQEQYF. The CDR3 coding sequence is TGTGCCAGCAGCATGGGACAGGAGCAGTACTTC.

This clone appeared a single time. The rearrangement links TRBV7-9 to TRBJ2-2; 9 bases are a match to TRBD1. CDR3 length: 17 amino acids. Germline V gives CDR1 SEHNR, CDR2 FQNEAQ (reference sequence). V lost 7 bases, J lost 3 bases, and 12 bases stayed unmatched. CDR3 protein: CASTSRTGQGYTGELFF. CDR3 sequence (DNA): TGTGCCAGCACCTCTAGAACGGGACAGGGTTACACCGGGGAGCTGTTTTTT.

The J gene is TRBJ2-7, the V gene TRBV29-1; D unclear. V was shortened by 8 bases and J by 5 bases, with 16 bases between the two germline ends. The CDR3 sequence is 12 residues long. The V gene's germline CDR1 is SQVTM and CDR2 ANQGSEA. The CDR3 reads CSYWQDDNEQYF. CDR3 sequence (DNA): TGCAGCTACTGGCAGGATGATAACGAGCAGTACTTC.

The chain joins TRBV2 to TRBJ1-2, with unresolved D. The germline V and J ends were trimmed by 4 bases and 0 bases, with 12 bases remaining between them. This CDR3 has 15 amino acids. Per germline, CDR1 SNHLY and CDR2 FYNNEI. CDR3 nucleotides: TGTGCCAGCAGTGGCCAGCGGCCAGCTAACTATGGCTACACCTTC. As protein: CASSGQRPANYGYTF.

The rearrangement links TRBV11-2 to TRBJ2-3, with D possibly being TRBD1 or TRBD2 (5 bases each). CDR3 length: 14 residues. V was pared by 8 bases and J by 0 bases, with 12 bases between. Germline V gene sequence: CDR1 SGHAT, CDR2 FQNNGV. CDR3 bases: TGTGCCAGCGTCGGGGCTTGGAGCACAGATACGCAGTATTTT. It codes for CASVGAWSTDTQYF.

The CDR3 spells CSVGQGPGLEAFF. CDR3 nucleotides: TGCAGCGTTGGACAGGGGCCGGGGCTCGAAGCTTTCTTT. V and J are TRBV29-1 and TRBJ1-1; TRBD1 aligns across 8 bases. Per germline, CDR1 SQVTM and CDR2 ANQGSEA. CDR3 length: 13 amino acids. With V trimmed by 4 bases and J by 8 bases, 9 bases remained unmatched.

CDR3 protein: CASSITYLAEENNEQFF. The CDR3 nucleotides are TGTGCCAGCAGTATCACCTATTTAGCGGAAGAAAACAATGAGCAGTTCTTC. The genes are TRBV2 and TRBJ2-1; D perhaps matches TRBD2 (6 bases). The germline V gene has CDR1 SNHLY and CDR2 FYNNEI. The V end lost 5 bases, the J end lost 5 bases, and 22 bases lay between the germline ends. The CDR3 consists of 17 residues.

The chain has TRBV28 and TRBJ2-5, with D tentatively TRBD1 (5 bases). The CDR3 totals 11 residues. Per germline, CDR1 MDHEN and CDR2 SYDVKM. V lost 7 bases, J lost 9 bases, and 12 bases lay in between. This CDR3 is CASINRTAQYF. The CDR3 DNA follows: TGTGCCAGCATCAACAGGACGGCCCAGTACTTC.

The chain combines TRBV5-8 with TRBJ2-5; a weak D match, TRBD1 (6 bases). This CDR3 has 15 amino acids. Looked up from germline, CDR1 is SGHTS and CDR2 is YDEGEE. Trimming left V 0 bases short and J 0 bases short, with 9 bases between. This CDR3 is CASSLGTAYQETQYF. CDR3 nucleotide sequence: TGTGCCAGCAGCTTGGGGACAGCGTACCAAGAGACCCAGTACTTC.

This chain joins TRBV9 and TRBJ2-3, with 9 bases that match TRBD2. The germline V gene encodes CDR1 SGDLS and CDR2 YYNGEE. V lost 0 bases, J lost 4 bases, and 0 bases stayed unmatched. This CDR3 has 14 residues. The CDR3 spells CASSVGGRADTQYF. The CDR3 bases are TGTGCCAGCAGCGTAGGCGGGAGGGCAGATACGCAGTATTTT.

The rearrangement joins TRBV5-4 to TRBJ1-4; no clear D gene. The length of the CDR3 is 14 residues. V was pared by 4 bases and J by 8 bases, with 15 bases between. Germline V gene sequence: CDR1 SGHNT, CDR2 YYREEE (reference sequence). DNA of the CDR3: TGTGCCAGCAGCCCCAGCGGGCGGTTGGAAAAACTGTTTTTT. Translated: CASSPSGRLEKLFF.

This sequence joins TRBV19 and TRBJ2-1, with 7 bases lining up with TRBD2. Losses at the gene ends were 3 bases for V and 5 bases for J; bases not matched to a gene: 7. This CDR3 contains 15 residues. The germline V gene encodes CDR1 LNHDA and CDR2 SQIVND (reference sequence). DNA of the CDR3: TGTGCCAGTAGTATGTTTGGCGGGAGAGACAATGAGCAGTTCTTC. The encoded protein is CASSMFGGRDNEQFF.

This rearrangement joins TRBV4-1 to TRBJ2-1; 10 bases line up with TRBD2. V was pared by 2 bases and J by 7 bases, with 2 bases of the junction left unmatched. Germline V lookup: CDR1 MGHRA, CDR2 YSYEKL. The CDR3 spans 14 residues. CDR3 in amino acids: CASSQLAGENEQFF. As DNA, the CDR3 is TGCGCCAGCAGCCAACTAGCGGGAGAAAATGAGCAGTTCTTC.